This T cell receptor (beta chain) came from a study of T cell changes during pregnancy in multiple sclerosis. Assay used: immunoSEQ multiplex PCR; TCRdb lists only in-frame clones, some missing. The data hold 55,000 to 85,000 clones, with just over 90% observed a single time. Deletions cut 5 bases from V and 2 bases from J, with 22 bases between. The CDR3 spans 17 residues. In germline, CDR1 is SGHAT, CDR2 FQDESV (reference sequence). The starting material was peripheral blood, obtained in the third trimester of pregnancy. The sequence came from a female donor with multiple sclerosis, enrolled in a pregnancy study. J is TRBJ2-7 and V is TRBV11-1; no clear D gene. Here the CDR3 DNA reads TGTGCCAGCAGCCCCTCGGTAGCCCTTGCTCTTACCTACGAGCAGTACTTC. It codes for CASSPSVALALTYEQYF.